This T cell receptor beta chain was documented in a study of control samples from healthy donors and cancer patients. Method: immunoSEQ multiplex PCR; TCRdb's copy keeps in-frame clones and lacks some. This table has about 100,000 clones, about 90% appearing once. Per the germline V gene, CDR1 is SGHRS and CDR2 is YFSETQ. This CDR3 region has 15 residues. Trimming removed 4 bases at V and 4 bases at J, with 16 bases between. The chain uses TRBV5-1 and TRBJ2-3, with D perhaps matching TRBD1 or TRBD2 (5 bases each). The TCR sequence derives from a woman aged 50 to 60 in good health. Sequenced sample: blood. The CDR3 protein is CASSLGTGTADTQYF. CDR3 nucleotides: TGCGCCAGCAGCCTGGGGACGGGGACCGCAGATACGCAGTATTTT.